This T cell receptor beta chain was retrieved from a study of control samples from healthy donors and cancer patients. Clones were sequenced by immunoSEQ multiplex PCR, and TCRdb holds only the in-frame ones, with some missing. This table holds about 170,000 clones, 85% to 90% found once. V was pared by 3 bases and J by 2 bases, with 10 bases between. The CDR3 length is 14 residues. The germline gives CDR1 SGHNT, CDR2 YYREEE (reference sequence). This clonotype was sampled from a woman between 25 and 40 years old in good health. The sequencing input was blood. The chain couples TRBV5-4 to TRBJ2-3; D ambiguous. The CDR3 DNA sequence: TGTGCCAGCAGCTCTCTGAAAACCACAGATACGCAGTATTTT. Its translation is CASSSLKTTDTQYF.